Listed here are 18 T cell receptor beta chains from one sample, sequenced in a study of Ad26.COV2.S vaccination and SARS-CoV-2 variants. Assay used: immunoSEQ multiplex PCR; TCRdb lists only in-frame clones, some missing. This table has around 450,000 clones, 80% to 90% appearing once. The treatment here: around 19 received Ad26.COV2.S at low or high dose, single or two shots; 5 received placebo; per-sample allocation not given. On day 63 after the first injection, vaccine and placebo recipients gave samples. The source was peripheral blood, collected in a trial of Ad26.COV2.S vaccine versus placebo. The receptors here all came from a person between 18 and 60 years old who received the Ad26.COV2.S COVID-19 vaccine or a placebo.

This chain connects TRBV11-2 to TRBJ2-7, with D hard to call. The CDR3 runs to 15 residues. Germline V lookup: CDR1 SGHAT, CDR2 FQNNGV. V was pared by 1 base and J by 0 bases, with 10 bases between. CDR3 region: CASSLGGSSSYEQYV. The CDR3 coding sequence is TGTGCCAGCAGCTTAGGGGGTTCGAGCTCCTACGAGCAGTACGTC.

The J gene is TRBJ2-1, the V gene TRBV19, with D perhaps TRBD1 (5 bases). Trimming left V 1 base short and J 4 bases short, with 11 bases between. Germline V gives CDR1 LNHDA, CDR2 SQIVND (reference sequence). The CDR3 length is 15 residues. The CDR3 sequence: CASSIVAGYYNEQFF. For the CDR3, the DNA is TGTGCCAGTAGTATAGTGGCAGGGTATTACAATGAGCAGTTCTTC.

The CDR3 nucleotides read TGTGCCAGCAGCTTAGTCAGAGGGTTAGATACGCAGTATTTT. Protein: CASSLVRGLDTQYF. The genes are TRBV7-2 and TRBJ2-3; tentatively, D is TRBD2 (5 bases). This CDR3 is built from 14 residues. The V gene lost 1 base and the J gene lost 5 bases, with 10 bases spanning the gap. Germline V gives CDR1 SGHTA, CDR2 FQGNSA.

A note on this clone: Other DNA sequences within the sample encode an identical CDR3. The chain uses TRBV5-1 and TRBJ2-1; 10 bases align to TRBD2. This CDR3 is built from 16 residues. Trimming removed 0 bases from V and 2 bases from J; junction bases left unmatched: 2. CDR1 and CDR2 from the germline V gene are SGHRS and YFSETQ. CDR3 sequence reads: CASSLGLAGAYNEQFF. CDR3 coding DNA: TGCGCCAGCAGCTTGGGTCTAGCGGGAGCCTACAATGAGCAGTTCTTC.

This sequence joins TRBV18 and TRBJ1-5; TRBD1 matches at 9 bases. The germline V gene encodes CDR1 KGHSH and CDR2 LQKENI. V shed 5 bases and J 4 bases; nucleotides not matched to a gene: 6. CDR3 length: 15 residues. The CDR3 protein is CASSSLGQGNQPQHF. In DNA form, the CDR3 reads TGTGCCAGCTCATCGTTGGGACAGGGTAATCAGCCCCAGCATTTT. The variable domain in full, completed from reference TRBV18 and TRBJ1-5, reads NAGVMQNPRHLVRRRGQEARLRCSPMKGHSHVYWYRQLPEEGLKFMVYLQKENIIDESGMPKERFSAEFPKEGPSILRIQQVVRGDSAAYFCASSSLGQGNQPQHFGDGTRLSIL.

V and J are TRBV6-1 and TRBJ1-2; D unclear. Germline values: CDR1 MNHNS, CDR2 SASEGT. This CDR3 is built from 16 residues. V shed 2 bases and J shed 0 bases, with 13 bases lying between them. For the CDR3, the DNA is TGTGCCAGCAGTGAATTAGCCGTGGTTTCTAACTATGGCTACACCTTC. Residues: CASSELAVVSNYGYTF.

This clone has more than one count but fewer than ten. The J gene is TRBJ1-1, the V gene TRBV5-8, with a possible D match to TRBD1 (6 bases). CDR3 length: 15 residues. The V end lost 4 bases, the J end lost 4 bases, and 17 bases lay between the germline ends. CDR1 SGHTS and CDR2 YDEGEE come from the germline V gene. The CDR3 loop reads CASSPGDTLITEAFF. Here the CDR3 DNA reads TGTGCCAGCAGCCCAGGGGACACCCTGATCACTGAAGCTTTCTTT.

The J gene is TRBJ1-5, the V gene TRBV7-9; possible D gene TRBD1, 6 bases. CDR1 and CDR2 from the germline V gene are SEHNR and FQNEAQ (reference sequence). The CDR3 is 14 residues long. Trimming took off 5 bases at V and 3 bases at J, with 11 bases between the two ends. CDR3 protein: CASSLTGPNQPQHF. The CDR3 nucleotides are TGTGCCAGCAGCCTAACAGGGCCCAATCAGCCCCAGCATTTT.

This chain uses TRBV7-2 with TRBJ2-1, with D uncertain. Germline-derived CDR1 and CDR2 are SGHTA and FQGNSA. The CDR3 runs 12 residues. Trimming took off 5 bases at V and 2 bases at J, with 4 bases between the two ends. CDR3 sequence (DNA): TGTGCCAGCAGCCAAACCTACAATGAGCAGTTCTTC. It encodes CASSQTYNEQFF.

This clone was seen more than once but under ten times. J is TRBJ2-2 and V is TRBV9; D is possibly TRBD2 (10 bases). V lost 4 bases to trimming and J lost 7 bases, with 32 bases between them. The CDR3 has 20 amino acids. Germline assignment: CDR1 SGDLS and CDR2 YYNGEE. Here the CDR3 DNA reads TGTGCCAGCAGCTCTCGGACAGGGGATCTTGTAGCGGGGGGCGACGGGGAGCTGTTTTTT. This codes for CASSSRTGDLVAGGDGELFF.

The rearrangement uses TRBV27 and TRBJ2-1; TRBD1 is a possible D gene (5 bases). V shed 7 bases and J shed 8 bases, with 15 bases lying between them. The CDR3 contains 13 residues. Germline CDR1 reads MNHEY; CDR2 reads SMNVEV (reference sequence). The DNA of the CDR3 is TGTGCCAGCACTAGTGGGGCGGTGGATGAGCAGTTCTTC. Translated, it gives CASTSGAVDEQFF.

The chain is built from TRBV4-2 and TRBJ1-1; 8 bases line up with TRBD1. The V gene end was trimmed by 3 bases and the J gene end by 7 bases; junction bases not matched to a gene: 10. Germline loops: CDR1 LGHNA, CDR2 YNFKEQ. The CDR3 is 15 residues long. In DNA, the CDR3 is TGTGCCAGCAGCCAGGGACAGGTACCAATTTTTGAAGCTTTCTTT. This gives the protein CASSQGQVPIFEAFF.

The V gene is TRBV29-1, the J gene TRBJ2-5; no clear D. From germline, CDR1 is SQVTM and CDR2 ANQGSEA. The V end lost 8 bases, the J end lost 3 bases, and 16 bases lay between the germline ends. This CDR3 is built from 13 residues. As DNA, the CDR3 is TGCAGCACTTTGCCCGGGCCCAAAGAGACCCAGTACTTC. Translated: CSTLPGPKETQYF.

This clone has more than one count but fewer than ten. The chain employs TRBV28 and TRBJ1-6; D not resolved. V lost 2 bases to trimming and J lost 8 bases, with 7 bases between them. CDR1 is MDHEN and CDR2 is SYDVKM in the germline V gene. This CDR3 has 13 amino acids. The CDR3 sequence: CASSLPGDSPLHF. CDR3 nucleotides: TGTGCCAGCAGTTTACCAGGAGATTCACCCCTCCACTTT.

The gene calls are TRBV30 and TRBJ1-4; D may be TRBD1 (5 bases). CDR1 and CDR2 from the germline V gene are GTSNPN and SVGIG (reference sequence). V was trimmed by 2 bases and J by 8 bases, leaving 12 bases between them. This CDR3 contains 13 residues. The CDR3 region has the DNA TGTGCCTGGAGTTGGGGGGTGGAAGAAAAACTGTTTTTT. Translation: CAWSWGVEEKLFF.

The chain employs TRBV6-2 or TRBV6-3 and TRBJ1-3; no firm D call. V gave up 2 bases and J gave up 3 bases, with 8 bases separating them. From germline, CDR1 is MNHEY and CDR2 SVGEGT. This CDR3 contains 14 residues. Written as DNA, the CDR3 is TGTGCCAGCAGTTACGGGAGATTTGGAAACACCATATATTTT. As protein: CASSYGRFGNTIYF.

This clone occurred a few times. The chain recombines TRBV4-1 with TRBJ1-6; D is uncertain. V was cut by 2 bases and J by 0 bases, with 8 bases left in between. CDR1 is MGHRA, CDR2 YSYEKL, per germline. This CDR3 spans 16 amino acids. DNA for the CDR3: TGCGCCAGCAGCCAATTGCACGGCTCCTATAATTCACCCCTCCACTTT. Amino acid sequence: CASSQLHGSYNSPLHF.

The V call is TRBV28, the J call TRBJ1-3; D not resolved. There are 13 residues in the CDR3. V lost 6 bases, J lost 2 bases, and 8 bases lay in between. Germline values: CDR1 MDHEN, CDR2 SYDVKM. CDR3: CASRLVAGNTIYF. In DNA, the CDR3 is TGTGCCAGCAGACTAGTAGCTGGAAACACCATATATTTT.